These 23 T cell receptor beta chains originate from one sample sequenced in a study of PD-L1 blockade in urothelial cancer. Time point here: peripheral blood 6 weeks after treatment start. Method: immunoSEQ multiplex PCR; TCRdb's copy keeps in-frame clones and lacks some. The sample lists about 91,000 clones; around four fifths were seen once. Specimen: PBMCs, collected around atezolizumab (anti-PD-L1) treatment. The receptors derive from a man in his sixties or seventies with urothelial cancer.

The V call is TRBV28, the J call TRBJ1-1, with D possibly being TRBD1 (6 bases). This CDR3 region has 15 residues. CDR1 is MDHEN and CDR2 is SYDVKM in the germline V gene. Between the trimmed V and J ends, which lost 2 bases and 5 bases, there was a span of 15 bases. The CDR3 nucleotides are TGTGCCAGCAGTTTAGGGGGGGCCGGGGCAACTGAAGCTTTCTTT. Translation gives CASSLGGAGATEAFF.

CDR3 residues: CASSQDRENTEAFF. The CDR3 DNA sequence: TGTGCCAGCAGCCAAGATCGGGAGAACACTGAAGCTTTCTTT. This rearrangement joins TRBV4-2 to TRBJ1-1, with D unclear. From germline, CDR1 is LGHNA and CDR2 YNFKEQ. This CDR3 is built from 14 residues. V shed 0 bases and J shed 1 base, with 6 bases lying between them.

The count of this clone is one. The chain joins TRBV27 to TRBJ2-5; possible D gene TRBD1, 6 bases. The V gene's germline CDR1 is MNHEY and CDR2 SMNVEV (reference sequence). V shed 2 bases and J shed 0 bases, with 19 bases lying between them. This CDR3 region has 18 residues. The CDR3 DNA sequence: TGTGCCAGCAGTTTAAGGTTTAGGGGTCAGGGGCACCAAGAGACCCAGTACTTC. It codes for CASSLRFRGQGHQETQYF.

CDR3: CASSLRDIQYF. CDR3 nucleotide sequence: TGTGCCAGCAGCTTAAGAGACATTCAGTACTTC. The V and J genes are TRBV5-6 and TRBJ2-4; D remains ambiguous. Germline-derived CDR1 and CDR2 are SGHDT and YYEEEE. Trimming pared 2 bases from V and 8 bases from J, leaving 5 bases between. This CDR3 has 11 residues.

The genes are TRBV4-1 and TRBJ2-1; 12 bases map to TRBD2. Germline V gives CDR1 MGHRA, CDR2 YSYEKL. The CDR3 extends over 18 amino acids. With V trimmed by 3 bases and J by 7 bases, 13 bases remained unmatched. CDR3 sequence: CASSHGTSGPTFGNEQFF. The CDR3 coding sequence is TGCGCCAGCAGCCACGGGACTAGCGGGCCTACGTTCGGAAATGAGCAGTTCTTC.

The V gene is TRBV6-6, the J gene TRBJ2-7; TRBD2 agrees at 9 bases. Germline-derived CDR1 and CDR2 are MNHNY and SVGAGI (reference sequence). V lost 2 bases, J lost 4 bases, and 9 bases stayed unmatched. The CDR3 contains 16 residues. CDR3 loop: CASSYGERAGGYEQYF. The DNA for the CDR3 is TGTGCCAGCAGTTACGGGGAAAGAGCGGGGGGATACGAGCAGTACTTC.

V and J are TRBV6-5 and TRBJ2-3, with 10 bases that match TRBD2. With V trimmed by 6 bases and J by 6 bases, 6 bases remained unmatched. The V gene's germline CDR1 is MNHEY and CDR2 SVGAGI. The CDR3 runs 14 residues. In DNA form, the CDR3 reads TGTGCCAGCAGGCCAGCGGGGGGGATGGATACGCAGTATTTT. Translated, it gives CASRPAGGMDTQYF.

The chain combines TRBV29-1 with TRBJ2-7; a weak D match, TRBD1 (6 bases). Trimming pared 6 bases from V and 7 bases from J, leaving 13 bases between. The CDR3 totals 11 residues. CDR1 is SQVTM and CDR2 is ANQGSEA in the germline V gene. CDR3 coding DNA: TGCAGCGTAGAGGCAGGGGAAGAGCAGTACTTC. This encodes CSVEAGEEQYF.

This clone came up a few times. The V and J genes are TRBV29-1 and TRBJ1-2, with no clear D. CDR3 length equals 11 residues. Germline CDR1 SQVTM, CDR2 ANQGSEA. V was shortened by 7 bases and J by 4 bases, with 10 bases between the two germline ends. The chain's CDR3 is CSDREGYGYTF. CDR3 sequence (DNA): TGCAGCGACCGGGAAGGCTATGGCTACACCTTC. The full variable domain, with the rest looked up from reference TRBV29-1 and TRBJ1-2, is SAVISQKPSRDICQRGTSLTIQCQVDSQVTMMFWYRQQPGQSLTLIATANQGSEATYESGFVIDKFPISRPNLTFSTLTVSNMSPEDSSIYLCSDREGYGYTFGSGTRLTVV.

This chain uses TRBV6-6 with TRBJ1-1; 7 bases align to TRBD1. V gave up 5 bases and J gave up 5 bases; unmatched junction bases: 11. The CDR3 is 15 amino acids. CDR1 and CDR2 from the germline V gene are MNHNY and SVGAGI (reference sequence). The CDR3 region has the DNA TGTGCCAGCAGTAGGGTGGAGGGGGCGAGGACTGAAGCTTTCTTT. Translation gives CASSRVEGARTEAFF.

The V gene is TRBV2, the J gene TRBJ2-3; 10 nucleotides match TRBD1. The germline gives CDR1 SNHLY, CDR2 FYNNEI. Germline trimming cut 9 bases from V and 6 bases from J; bases unmatched to any gene: 6. This CDR3 comprises 13 residues. The CDR3 DNA follows: TGTGCCAGGGGACAGGGGCCAGGGGATACGCAGTATTTT. It specifies CARGQGPGDTQYF.

The rearrangement joins TRBV14 to TRBJ1-1; D is uncertain. Between the trimmed V and J ends, which lost 1 base and 0 bases, there was a span of 12 bases. This CDR3 comprises 16 residues. The germline gives CDR1 SGHDN, CDR2 FVKESK. CDR3 amino acids: CASSQVLGELNTEAFF. DNA of the CDR3: TGTGCCAGCAGCCAAGTTCTCGGGGAACTGAACACTGAAGCTTTCTTT.

The V and J genes are TRBV30 and TRBJ1-4, with D perhaps matching TRBD1 (6 bases). V gave up 4 bases and J gave up 0 bases, with 15 bases separating them. Germline V CDR1 and CDR2: GTSNPN, SVGIG (reference sequence). CDR3 size: 16 residues. The CDR3 DNA follows: TGTGCCTGGAATCGAGGACAGCATGCAACTAATGAAAAACTGTTTTTT. Protein: CAWNRGQHATNEKLFF. Full variable domain (missing parts from reference TRBV30 and TRBJ1-4): SQTIHQWPATLVQPVGSPLSLECTVEGTSNPNLYWYRQAAGRGLQLLFYSVGIGQISSEVPQNLSASRPQDRQFILSSKKLLLSDSGFYLCAWNRGQHATNEKLFFGSGTQLSVL.

The chain is built from TRBV9 and TRBJ2-5, with 10 bases that match TRBD2. This CDR3 has 15 amino acids. Germline CDR1 is SGDLS and CDR2 is YYNGEE. V lost 4 bases, J lost 9 bases, and 12 bases stayed unmatched. Here the CDR3 reads CASSLGGQRGGSQYF. CDR3 DNA: TGTGCCAGCAGCCTCGGGGGTCAGCGGGGGGGCTCCCAGTACTTC.

V is TRBV29-1 and J is TRBJ1-2; perhaps TRBD1 as D (5 bases). CDR3 size: 13 residues. Germline V gene data show CDR1 as SQVTM and CDR2 as ANQGSEA. V was pared by 4 bases and J by 4 bases, with 13 bases between. This CDR3 reads CSVAGTEIYGYTF. The CDR3 bases are TGCAGCGTTGCCGGGACTGAGATCTATGGCTACACCTTC.

This chain connects TRBV15 to TRBJ2-5; the match to TRBD2 covers 10 bases. The CDR3 has 17 residues. The germline gives CDR1 LNHNV, CDR2 YYDKDF (reference sequence). V gave up 1 base and J gave up 5 bases; unmatched junction bases: 10. The CDR3 bases are TGTGCCACCAGCAGAGGAGCGGGAGGGTGGAAGGGGGAGACCCAGTACTTC. It translates to CATSRGAGGWKGETQYF.

This chain connects TRBV19 to TRBJ2-7, with D maybe TRBD1 (6 bases). CDR1 and CDR2 from the germline V gene are LNHDA and SQIVND (reference sequence). Trimming cost V 4 bases and J 6 bases, with 13 bases left between them. This CDR3 has 13 residues. CDR3 sequence reads: CASSTQGMVEQYF. The CDR3 DNA reads TGTGCCAGTAGTACACAGGGAATGGTCGAGCAGTACTTC. Full variable domain (missing parts from reference TRBV19 and TRBJ2-7): DGGITQSPKYLFRKEGQNVTLSCEQNLNHDAMYWYRQDPGQGLRLIYYSQIVNDFQKGDIAEGYSVSREKKESFPLTVTSAQKNPTAFYLCASSTQGMVEQYFGPGTRLTVT.

The chain employs TRBV6-1 and TRBJ1-4, with a possible D match to TRBD1 (5 bases). The CDR3 length is 13 residues. The germline CDR1 and CDR2 sequences are MNHNS and SASEGT. V was shortened by 1 base and J by 12 bases, with 12 bases between the two germline ends. The CDR3 coding sequence is TGTGCCAGCAGTGAAGGGTCCGGGGGGGAACTGTTTTTT. Translating it yields CASSEGSGGELFF.

This sequence joins TRBV4-1 and TRBJ2-3, with 13 bases lining up with TRBD2. Germline values: CDR1 MGHRA, CDR2 YSYEKL. This CDR3 spans 19 amino acids. Germline trimming cut 3 bases from V and 4 bases from J; bases unmatched to any gene: 13. CDR3 loop: CASSQGLAGSRGRADTQYF. CDR3 DNA: TGCGCCAGCAGCCAGGGACTAGCGGGATCCAGGGGGAGGGCAGATACGCAGTATTTT.

V and J are TRBV6-1 and TRBJ1-2, with 7 nucleotides matching TRBD1. CDR1 is MNHNS and CDR2 is SASEGT in the germline V gene. The CDR3 loop spans 15 amino acids. Trimming cost V 6 bases and J 2 bases; bases outside gene matches: 9. Here the CDR3 DNA reads TGTGCCAGCAGCGTTACCGGGACAGACAACTATGGCTACACCTTC. The encoded protein is CASSVTGTDNYGYTF.

This clone has just a few counts. The chain is built from TRBV10-3 and TRBJ2-7, with 8 positions matching TRBD2. The germline gives CDR1 ENHRY, CDR2 SYGVKD. J lost 3 bases, V lost 5 bases, and 12 bases had no gene match. This CDR3 spans 16 amino acids. The CDR3, as DNA: TGTGCCATCAGTCCCGGGGGGGGGACATCGGTCTACGAGCAGTACTTC. It is translated as CAISPGGGTSVYEQYF.

This clone has just a few counts. This chain joins TRBV7-2 and TRBJ1-3, with D possibly matching TRBD1 (5 bases). This CDR3 spans 13 amino acids. CDR1 and CDR2 from the germline V gene are SGHTA and FQGNSA. Trimming pared 2 bases from V and 4 bases from J, leaving 6 bases between. For the CDR3, the DNA is TGTGCCAGCAGCTTAAACAGGGGAAACACCATATATTTT. This codes for CASSLNRGNTIYF.

The V and J genes are TRBV6-1 and TRBJ2-1, with a weak D call TRBD2 (5 bases). V lost 7 bases and J lost 0, with 10 bases in between. There are 14 residues in the CDR3. Germline V gene data show CDR1 as MNHNS and CDR2 as SASEGT. This CDR3 is CASKSGGSYNEQFF. CDR3 nucleotide sequence: TGTGCCAGCAAGAGCGGCGGCTCCTACAATGAGCAGTTCTTC.